These 5 T cell receptor beta chains were all obtained from the same sample, sequenced in a study of blood T cell repertoires in COVID-19. Clones were sequenced by immunoSEQ multiplex PCR, and TCRdb holds only the in-frame ones, with some missing. Counted here are 53,000 or so clones, 77% occurring once; the ten biggest clones make up about 39%. Sequencing input: peripheral blood. These receptor sequences come from a man between 65 and 79 years old with active or convalescent COVID-19.

This clone has a handful of counts. This rearrangement joins TRBV24-1 to TRBJ2-3, with 9 positions matching TRBD2. The trim removed 7 bases at V and 4 bases at J, leaving 14 bases unmatched. The germline V gene encodes CDR1 KGHDR and CDR2 SFDVKD. The CDR3 consists of 17 residues. The CDR3 sequence is CATSPRSSGRTSDTQYF. The CDR3 bases are TGTGCCACCAGCCCTAGGTCGAGCGGGAGGACCTCAGATACGCAGTATTTT.

The gene calls are TRBV7-2 and TRBJ2-2; D is perhaps TRBD1 (5 bases). V was shortened by 2 bases and J by 1 base, with 5 bases between the two germline ends. Germline CDR1 SGHTA, CDR2 FQGNSA. The CDR3 length is 14 residues. The DNA for the CDR3 is TGTGCCAGCAGCTTACAGGGGAACACCGGGGAGCTGTTTTTT. Translated, it gives CASSLQGNTGELFF.

This sequence joins TRBV2 and TRBJ1-1; D ambiguous. This CDR3 spans 14 amino acids. Germline CDR1 SNHLY, CDR2 FYNNEI. The V and J ends lost 5 bases and 1 base respectively, with 11 bases between them. This CDR3 reads CASSRLLGNTEAFF. For the CDR3, the DNA is TGTGCCAGCAGTAGATTACTCGGGAACACTGAAGCTTTCTTT.

This sequence joins TRBV6-5 and TRBJ2-3; D gene unclear. Germline V gives CDR1 MNHEY, CDR2 SVGAGI. The CDR3 loop spans 13 amino acids. Trimming stripped 6 bases from V and 0 bases from J, with 7 bases between. The CDR3 region is CASRSTSTDTQYF. CDR3 bases: TGTGCCAGCAGATCCACTAGCACAGATACGCAGTATTTT.

Note on this clone: This sample includes further DNA sequences coding for the same CDR3. This rearrangement joins TRBV10-3 to TRBJ1-2, with 9 bases identical to TRBD1. The CDR3 length is 14 residues. Germline V gene lookup returns CDR1 ENHRY and CDR2 SYGVKD. J lost 5 bases, V lost 0 bases, and 1 base had no gene match. The CDR3 region is CAISESGQGYGYTF. The DNA of the CDR3 is TGTGCCATCAGTGAGTCGGGACAGGGTTATGGCTACACCTTC.